These 20 T cell receptor beta chains originate from one sample sequenced in a study of blood T cell repertoires in COVID-19. TCRdb's table, derived via immunoSEQ multiplex PCR, lists solely in-frame clones and lacks some. Among roughly 20,000 clones listed, roughly 89% were seen once. The material sequenced was peripheral blood. These receptors were taken from a man between 70 and 80 years old with active COVID-19.

This clone was observed a single time. The chain links TRBV11-2 to TRBJ1-2, with a tentative D call TRBD1 (5 bases). V was pared by 1 base and J by 3 bases, with 12 bases between. The germline V gene encodes CDR1 SGHAT and CDR2 FQNNGV. The CDR3 has 15 residues. CDR3 region: CASSLVGRADYGYTF. The CDR3, as DNA: TGTGCCAGCAGCTTAGTGGGCAGGGCGGACTATGGCTACACCTTC.

The chain combines TRBV2 with TRBJ2-5; D remains unclear. This CDR3 spans 14 amino acids. Trimming pared 4 bases from V and 5 bases from J, leaving 14 bases between. Germline lookup yields CDR1 SNHLY and CDR2 FYNNEI. In DNA, the CDR3 is TGTGCCAGCAGTGCCGACCGGAGAGCGGAGACCCAGTACTTC. Translating it yields CASSADRRAETQYF.

The chain recombines TRBV10-1 with TRBJ2-3; 8 bases line up with TRBD2. Germline V gene data show CDR1 as WNHNN and CDR2 as SYGVQD (reference sequence). V shed 1 base and J 4 bases; nucleotides not matched to a gene: 4. The CDR3 covers 15 residues. The CDR3 DNA reads as TGCGCCAGCAGTGAGTTAGCGGGGTTTCCAGATACGCAGTATTTT. Its translation is CASSELAGFPDTQYF.

This chain links TRBV24-1 with TRBJ2-1; D perhaps matches TRBD1 (5 bases). The germline V gene has CDR1 KGHDR and CDR2 SFDVKD. The CDR3 runs to 13 residues. Trimming took off 5 bases at V and 7 bases at J, with 11 bases between the two ends. As DNA, the CDR3 is TGTGCCACCAGTGTGCAGGGTCGGAATGAGCAGTTCTTC. Translated: CATSVQGRNEQFF.

J is TRBJ2-7 and V is TRBV6-1; 10 bases map to TRBD1. V dropped 3 bases and J dropped 3; count of bases not matched to a gene: 5. The CDR3 is made up of 15 amino acids. Germline assignment: CDR1 MNHNS and CDR2 SASEGT. The CDR3 DNA reads TGTGCCAGCAGTGATCTCGGGACAGGGGACTACGAGCAGTACTTC. Encoded protein: CASSDLGTGDYEQYF.

The chain recombines TRBV5-1 with TRBJ2-1; D gene uncertain. V gave up 7 bases and J gave up 6 bases, with 14 bases separating them. The CDR3 runs to 13 residues. CDR1 is SGHRS, CDR2 YFSETQ, per germline. The chain's CDR3 is CASRLVGGNEQFF. DNA of the CDR3: TGCGCCAGCCGGCTGGTCGGCGGCAATGAGCAGTTCTTC.

There are a few counts of this clone. V usage is TRBV6-1 and J usage is TRBJ2-3; the match to TRBD2 covers 7 bases. This CDR3 has 15 residues. Germline values: CDR1 MNHNS, CDR2 SASEGT. V dropped 0 bases and J dropped 3; count of bases not matched to a gene: 3. CDR3 sequence: CASSEAVGGTDTQYF. The CDR3 nucleotides read TGTGCCAGCAGTGAAGCCGTGGGGGGGACAGATACGCAGTATTTT.

The gene calls are TRBV6-6 and TRBJ2-2; 7 bases agree with TRBD2. Germline CDR1 MNHNY, CDR2 SVGAGI (reference sequence). Germline trimming cut 7 bases from V and 6 bases from J; bases unmatched to any gene: 14. There are 16 residues in the CDR3. The CDR3 sequence: CASTFPTGGRAGELFF. The DNA of the CDR3 is TGTGCCAGCACCTTCCCCACGGGAGGAAGGGCCGGGGAGCTGTTTTTT.

The rearrangement uses TRBV7-8 and TRBJ2-3; D is uncertain. This CDR3 contains 15 residues. Trimming pared 1 base from V and 3 bases from J, leaving 11 bases between. The V gene's germline CDR1 is SGHVS and CDR2 FQNEAQ. The CDR3, as DNA: TGTGCCAGCAGCTTAGATAGTACGGGTACAGATACGCAGTATTTT. Its translation is CASSLDSTGTDTQYF.

V gene TRBV11-2 combines with J gene TRBJ2-7, with TRBD2 as a possible D gene (6 bases). V lost 8 bases, J lost 0 bases, and 14 bases lay in between. The CDR3 covers 14 residues. Germline V CDR1 and CDR2: SGHAT, FQNNGV. The CDR3 sequence: CASRGSLSSYEQYF. The DNA of the CDR3 is TGTGCCAGCCGGGGGTCCCTCAGCTCCTACGAGCAGTACTTC.

The chain uses TRBV5-1 and TRBJ2-7, with D tentatively TRBD1 (6 bases). The CDR3 is 14 amino acids. Germline lookup yields CDR1 SGHRS and CDR2 YFSETQ. V gave up 3 bases and J gave up 2 bases, with 12 bases separating them. CDR3 bases: TGCGCCAGCAGCTCCCCGGGACAAGCCTACGAGCAGTACTTC. Protein product: CASSSPGQAYEQYF. The variable domain in full, completed from reference TRBV5-1 and TRBJ2-7, reads KAGVTQTPRYLIKTRGQQVTLSCSPISGHRSVSWYQQTPGQGLQFLFEYFSETQRNKGNFPGRFSGRQFSNSRSEMNVSTLELGDSALYLCASSSPGQAYEQYFGPGTRLTVT.

This rearrangement joins TRBV6-5 to TRBJ1-2; TRBD1 aligns across 7 bases. Trimming took 6 bases from V and 8 from J; bases not matched to a gene: 6. In germline, CDR1 is MNHEY, CDR2 SVGAGI. This CDR3 comprises 12 residues. The chain's CDR3 is CASRGQGGGYTF. For the CDR3, the DNA is TGTGCCAGCAGAGGTCAGGGGGGAGGCTACACCTTC.

The V call is TRBV6-1, the J call TRBJ2-1, with TRBD2 identical over 10 bases. J was trimmed by 5 bases and V by 2 bases; bases with no gene match: 6. Germline V gene sequence: CDR1 MNHNS, CDR2 SASEGT. CDR3 length equals 16 residues. CDR3: CASSEPSGGGNNEQFF. The CDR3 nucleotides read TGTGCCAGCAGTGAACCTAGCGGGGGAGGGAACAATGAGCAGTTCTTC.

CDR3 in amino acids: CSASLAGDEQFF. The CDR3 region has the DNA TGCAGTGCTAGTCTGGCGGGCGATGAGCAGTTCTTC. V usage is TRBV20-1 and J usage is TRBJ2-1, with D maybe TRBD2 (5 bases). CDR3 length: 12 amino acids. Deletions cut 3 bases from V and 8 bases from J, with 11 bases between. The germline gives CDR1 DFQATT, CDR2 SNEGSKA (reference sequence).

V is TRBV25-1 and J is TRBJ2-3; TRBD2 might be the D (6 bases). Trimming stripped 4 bases from V and 2 bases from J, with 13 bases between. This CDR3 has 15 residues. Per the germline V gene, CDR1 is MGHDK and CDR2 is SYGVNS. The CDR3 spells CASSGLAAFTDTQYF. DNA of the CDR3: TGTGCCAGCAGTGGGTTAGCGGCATTCACAGATACGCAGTATTTT. The variable domain in full, completed from reference TRBV25-1 and TRBJ2-3, reads EADIYQTPRYLVIGTGKKITLECSQTMGHDKMYWYQQDPGMELHLIHYSYGVNSTEKGDLSSESTVSRIRTEHFPLTLESARPSHTSQYLCASSGLAAFTDTQYFGPGTRLTVL.

This chain uses TRBV5-1 with TRBJ1-1; maybe TRBD1 (6 bases). Between the trimmed V and J ends, which lost 6 bases and 1 base, there was a span of 16 bases. CDR1 is SGHRS and CDR2 is YFSETQ in the germline V gene. CDR3 size: 15 residues. CDR3 bases: TGCGCCAGCACCCGCGGGCACAGGGAGAACACTGAAGCTTTCTTT. It is translated as CASTRGHRENTEAFF. Full variable domain (outside the CDR3, taken from reference TRBV5-1 and TRBJ1-1): KAGVTQTPRYLIKTRGQQVTLSCSPISGHRSVSWYQQTPGQGLQFLFEYFSETQRNKGNFPGRFSGRQFSNSRSEMNVSTLELGDSALYLCASTRGHRENTEAFFGQGTRLTVV.

This rearrangement joins TRBV5-1 to TRBJ1-1, with D perhaps matching TRBD1 (5 bases). This CDR3 spans 14 amino acids. Germline CDR1 and CDR2: SGHRS and YFSETQ. Deletions cut 0 bases from V and 3 bases from J, with 9 bases between. The DNA for the CDR3 is TGCGCCAGCAGCTTGGGGGTAGGGGACACTGAAGCTTTCTTT. Protein: CASSLGVGDTEAFF.

A word on this clone: The missing conserved phenylalanine or tryptophan at the end of this CDR3 makes a read error likely. It is unclear where the CDR3 begins or ends on the DNA, so no DNA is shown, and the CDR3 is as TCRdb lists it. The chain recombines TRBV5-6 with TRBJ2-3; no DNA check was done on the table's D call, TRBD2. Counting both end residues, the CDR3 totals 12 amino acids. Germline loops: CDR1 SGHDT, CDR2 YYEEEE. CDR3 amino acids: CASSTAESAGAL.

The genes are TRBV5-1 and TRBJ1-1; D is possibly TRBD1 (6 bases). The CDR3 contains 14 residues. Trimming stripped 4 bases from V and 1 base from J, with 11 bases between. From germline, CDR1 is SGHRS and CDR2 YFSETQ. The CDR3 reads CASSSGQRNTEAFF. Here the CDR3 DNA reads TGCGCCAGCAGCAGCGGACAGCGGAACACTGAAGCTTTCTTT.

The sample holds one count of this clone. The chain combines TRBV6-5 with TRBJ1-2; no definite D call. The length of the CDR3 is 13 residues. The V gene lost 6 bases and the J gene lost 8 bases, with 16 bases spanning the gap. CDR1 is MNHEY and CDR2 is SVGAGI in the germline V gene. CDR3 region: CASRRSGPGGYTF. In DNA form, the CDR3 reads TGTGCCAGCAGAAGATCCGGGCCGGGGGGCTACACCTTC.